This T cell receptor beta chain was identified in a study of T cell responses to AZD1222 COVID-19 vaccine. The CDR3 contains 13 residues. CDR1 is SGHTA, CDR2 FQGNSA, per germline. V lost 8 bases to trimming and J lost 8 bases, with 18 bases between them. Study-wide results and caveats: Donor demographics were predominantly white British with a female majority; clonal diversity may be underestimated. No day 14 peak samples; only post-peak repertoires were characterized. Two AZD1222 doses significantly raised spike-specific TCR breadth and depth over controls. Close to half of all spike-specific TCRs reportedly target regions of the variants that are unmutated.

Assay: immunoSEQ multiplex PCR; the TCRdb copy retains only in-frame clones and omits some. Found here are about 83,000 clones, 85% to 95% of them singletons; the top ten hold 4.5%. Comment on this clone: Antigen: not known.

This chain joins TRBV7-2 and TRBJ1-1; D is uncertain. The material sequenced was peripheral blood, taken on day 0 of MenACWY control vaccination. The receptor was isolated from an adult in good health. This CDR3 is CASGLASILEAFF. CDR3 coding DNA: TGTGCCAGCGGATTAGCGAGCATCCTGGAAGCTTTCTTT.